This is a list of T cell receptor beta chains from one sample in a study of blood T cells in healthy people across ages. Each CDR3 protein is one row after TCRdb ran MiXCR on the 5' RACE reads. The table has about 830,000 distinct CDR3 sequences, 58% seen once. Specimen: blood. The receptors shown here come from a man aged 25-45 years in good health. Each CDR3 is given with its conserved first and last residue. A D gene is named only where the DNA matches it firmly. Clone sizes are given selectively: once, few, many, or a class where the clone is expanded.

j_call: TRBJ2-1
clone_size: few
v_call: TRBV15
d_call: TRBD1
cdr3_nt: TGTGCCACCAGCAGTCCCGGGACAGACTCCTACAATGAGCAGTTCTTC
cdr3_aa: CATSSPGTDSYNEQFF

j_call: TRBJ2-5
clone_size: -
v_call: TRBV20-1
d_call: -
cdr3_nt: TGCAGTGCTAGACTAGGATTGTGGGAGACCCAGTACTTC
cdr3_aa: CSARLGLWETQYF

j_call: TRBJ2-1
clone_size: -
v_call: TRBV14
d_call: TRBD2
cdr3_nt: TGTGCCAGCAGCCAAGAAGCGGGGAGCAATGAGCAGTTCTTC
cdr3_aa: CASSQEAGSNEQFF

j_call: TRBJ2-2
clone_size: -
v_call: TRBV3-1
d_call: -
cdr3_nt: TGTGCCAGCGGCCAAATCACCGGGGAGCTGTTTTTT
cdr3_aa: CASGQITGELFF

j_call: TRBJ2-5
clone_size: -
v_call: TRBV27
d_call: -
cdr3_nt: TGTGCCAGCAGTTTCTCTAGCCCTTATGAGACCCAGTACTTC
cdr3_aa: CASSFSSPYETQYF

j_call: TRBJ1-5
clone_size: -
v_call: TRBV24-1
d_call: -
cdr3_nt: TGTGCCACCAGTGATTCAGTAGGGGCCGGGGATGGCGATCAGCCCCAGCATTTT
cdr3_aa: CATSDSVGAGDGDQPQHF

j_call: TRBJ1-6
clone_size: -
v_call: TRBV28
d_call: -
cdr3_nt: TGTGCCAGCAACCCCGGGACTAAGAATTCACTCCTCCACTTT
cdr3_aa: CASNPGTKNSLLHF

j_call: TRBJ2-5
clone_size: -
v_call: TRBV2
d_call: -
cdr3_nt: TGTGCCAGCGGACGGCGCCAAGAGACCCAGTACTTC
cdr3_aa: CASGRRQETQYF

j_call: TRBJ1-2
clone_size: once
v_call: TRBV6-1
d_call: TRBD1
cdr3_nt: TGTGCCAGCAGTGATAGGGTCCAGGGGGCTGATGGCTACACCTTC
cdr3_aa: CASSDRVQGADGYTF

j_call: TRBJ1-2
clone_size: -
v_call: TRBV4-1
d_call: TRBD1
cdr3_nt: TGCGCCAGCAGACCGAATGACAGGGATGGGAACTATGGCTACACCTTC
cdr3_aa: CASRPNDRDGNYGYTF

j_call: TRBJ2-7
clone_size: -
v_call: TRBV7-6
d_call: -
cdr3_nt: TGTGCCAGCAGCTTAGAGCTGGACGCCAACGAGCAGTACTTC
cdr3_aa: CASSLELDANEQYF

j_call: TRBJ2-3
clone_size: -
v_call: TRBV5-1
d_call: -
cdr3_nt: TGCGCCAGCAGCTTGGCCTTGGACGGGCGGGATACGCAGTATTTT
cdr3_aa: CASSLALDGRDTQYF

j_call: TRBJ1-1
clone_size: -
v_call: TRBV10-3
d_call: -
cdr3_nt: TGTGCCATCAGTGAAAGAGTGGGGAACACTGAAGCTTTCTTT
cdr3_aa: CAISERVGNTEAFF

j_call: TRBJ1-4
clone_size: -
v_call: TRBV12-3/TRBV12-4
d_call: -
cdr3_nt: TGTGCCAGCAGTCCAGGATCAACTAATGAAAAACTGTTTTTT
cdr3_aa: CASSPGSTNEKLFF

j_call: TRBJ2-7
clone_size: once
v_call: TRBV20-1
d_call: -
cdr3_nt: TGCGGTGCGGGACTTCGTAGCTCCTACGAGCAGTACTTC
cdr3_aa: CGAGLRSSYEQYF

j_call: TRBJ1-4
clone_size: -
v_call: TRBV4-2
d_call: -
cdr3_nt: TGTGCCAGCAGCCAAGAAAGGGAGGTCTTTAATGAAAAACTGTTTTTT
cdr3_aa: CASSQEREVFNEKLFF

j_call: TRBJ2-7
clone_size: few
v_call: TRBV10-1
d_call: TRBD1
cdr3_nt: TGCGCCAGCAGTGAGTCGAAGGGACAGGTTGAGCAGTACTTC
cdr3_aa: CASSESKGQVEQYF

j_call: TRBJ2-7
clone_size: -
v_call: TRBV7-2
d_call: TRBD1
cdr3_nt: TGTGCCAGCAGGACCGGGACAGGCGCCTACGAGCAGTACTTC
cdr3_aa: CASRTGTGAYEQYF

j_call: TRBJ2-1
clone_size: -
v_call: TRBV15
d_call: TRBD1
cdr3_nt: TGCGCCACCAGCAGAGACGTTTGGGACAGGGGCAATGAGCAGTTCTTC
cdr3_aa: CATSRDVWDRGNEQFF

j_call: TRBJ2-6
clone_size: -
v_call: TRBV6-5
d_call: TRBD1
cdr3_nt: TGTGCCAGCAGTTTGACAGGGAATGGGCCTGGGGCCAACGTCCTGACTTTC
cdr3_aa: CASSLTGNGPGANVLTF

j_call: TRBJ2-1
clone_size: -
v_call: TRBV20-1
d_call: -
cdr3_nt: TGCAGTGCTTTTAGAGGGGACTCGATTAAAGAGACCCAGTTCTTC
cdr3_aa: CSAFRGDSIKETQFF

j_call: TRBJ2-1
clone_size: -
v_call: TRBV4-3
d_call: -
cdr3_nt: TGCGCCAGCAGCCAAGCTGCACGGTACGCCTCGAATGAGCAGTTCTTC
cdr3_aa: CASSQAARYASNEQFF

j_call: TRBJ1-5
clone_size: -
v_call: TRBV25-1
d_call: -
cdr3_nt: TGTGCCAGCAGCTTGGGGGGCCGGCAGCCCCAGCATTTT
cdr3_aa: CASSLGGRQPQHF

j_call: TRBJ2-3
clone_size: -
v_call: TRBV4-2
d_call: TRBD2
cdr3_nt: TGTGCCAGCAGCCAAGCGGCTACTAGCGGGGGGGTGGATACGCAGTATTTT
cdr3_aa: CASSQAATSGGVDTQYF

j_call: TRBJ2-7
clone_size: few
v_call: TRBV27
d_call: -
cdr3_nt: TGTGCCAGCAGTTTATCGTCCGGGGGCCCCCCCTACGAGCAGTACTTC
cdr3_aa: CASSLSSGGPPYEQYF

j_call: TRBJ1-2
clone_size: -
v_call: TRBV5-1
d_call: -
cdr3_nt: TGCGCCAGCAGCTCTACAGAATATGGCTACACCTTC
cdr3_aa: CASSSTEYGYTF

j_call: TRBJ2-7
clone_size: few
v_call: TRBV20-1
d_call: -
cdr3_nt: TGCAGTGCCAGACCCCCCACGGGGACCTTCTACGAGCAGTACTTC
cdr3_aa: CSARPPTGTFYEQYF

j_call: TRBJ1-5
clone_size: -
v_call: TRBV6-6
d_call: -
cdr3_nt: TGTGCCAGCAGTCCGGAGGGGGGGCATCGCCAGCCCCAGCATTTT
cdr3_aa: CASSPEGGHRQPQHF

j_call: TRBJ1-2
clone_size: few
v_call: TRBV29-1
d_call: -
cdr3_nt: TGCAGCGTGGCGAAGGGAGGCGGCTACACCTTC
cdr3_aa: CSVAKGGGYTF

j_call: TRBJ1-2
clone_size: -
v_call: TRBV6-5
d_call: TRBD1
cdr3_nt: TGTGCCAGCAGTTACTCGGAGGGGGCCTATGGCTACACCTTC
cdr3_aa: CASSYSEGAYGYTF

j_call: TRBJ2-5
clone_size: -
v_call: TRBV20-1
d_call: TRBD2
cdr3_nt: TGCAGTGCTAGTAGGGAGGGACAAGAGACCCAGTACTTC
cdr3_aa: CSASREGQETQYF

j_call: TRBJ2-1
clone_size: -
v_call: TRBV27
d_call: -
cdr3_nt: TGTGCCAGCAGTTTAACGAGGGGCAATGAGCAGTTCTTC
cdr3_aa: CASSLTRGNEQFF

j_call: TRBJ2-7
clone_size: many
v_call: TRBV12-3/TRBV12-4
d_call: -
cdr3_nt: TGTGCCAGCAGTTTCCGCTCCTACGAGCAGTACTTC
cdr3_aa: CASSFRSYEQYF

j_call: TRBJ1-5
clone_size: -
v_call: TRBV7-2
d_call: -
cdr3_nt: TGTGCCAGCAGCCTCCCCAGTCTGGGGCATGGTCAGCCCCAGCATTTT
cdr3_aa: CASSLPSLGHGQPQHF

j_call: TRBJ2-1
clone_size: -
v_call: TRBV6-2/TRBV6-3
d_call: TRBD2
cdr3_nt: TGTGCCACCGGGACTAGATTATACAATGAGCAGTTCTTC
cdr3_aa: CATGTRLYNEQFF

j_call: TRBJ2-3
clone_size: -
v_call: TRBV6-2/TRBV6-3
d_call: TRBD2
cdr3_nt: TGTGCCAGCAGTGCGGGACTAGTTTATACGCAGTATTTT
cdr3_aa: CASSAGLVYTQYF

j_call: TRBJ2-5
clone_size: -
v_call: TRBV30
d_call: -
cdr3_nt: TGTGCCTGGAGGGGGATCGGAGAGACCCAGTACTTC
cdr3_aa: CAWRGIGETQYF

j_call: TRBJ1-2
clone_size: few
v_call: TRBV28
d_call: -
cdr3_nt: TGTGCCAGCAACCCCGCCCGGGTACCTAACTATGGCTACACCTTC
cdr3_aa: CASNPARVPNYGYTF

j_call: TRBJ2-7
clone_size: -
v_call: TRBV25-1
d_call: TRBD2
cdr3_nt: TGTGCCAGCAGTCCAGCGGGATCCGATCGAGAGCAGTACTTC
cdr3_aa: CASSPAGSDREQYF

j_call: TRBJ2-1
clone_size: many
v_call: TRBV29-1
d_call: -
cdr3_nt: TGCAGCGTTGCTGTGGACGCAACAGCTAATGAGCAGTTCTTC
cdr3_aa: CSVAVDATANEQFF

j_call: TRBJ1-2
clone_size: -
v_call: TRBV7-9
d_call: -
cdr3_nt: TGTGCCAGCAGTACAGGGACGGGAGGCTACACCTTC
cdr3_aa: CASSTGTGGYTF

j_call: TRBJ2-7
clone_size: -
v_call: TRBV20-1
d_call: -
cdr3_nt: TGCAGTGCTAGAGAGGACATTGCCTACGAGCAGTACTTC
cdr3_aa: CSAREDIAYEQYF

j_call: TRBJ1-2
clone_size: -
v_call: TRBV4-3
d_call: -
cdr3_nt: TGCGCCAGCAGTACCGGGGGCGAAAACTATGGCTACACCTTC
cdr3_aa: CASSTGGENYGYTF

j_call: TRBJ2-3
clone_size: -
v_call: TRBV29-1
d_call: TRBD1
cdr3_nt: TGCAGCGTTTGCGTGACAGGGACCACAGATACGCAGTATTTT
cdr3_aa: CSVCVTGTTDTQYF

j_call: TRBJ2-1
clone_size: -
v_call: TRBV28
d_call: TRBD2
cdr3_nt: TGTGCCAGCAGTTTAACGGGGGGGGGCGCTTGGGATGAGCAGTTCTTC
cdr3_aa: CASSLTGGGAWDEQFF

j_call: TRBJ2-7
clone_size: once
v_call: TRBV20-1
d_call: -
cdr3_nt: TGCAGTGCTTCCACCGCCGGGACCATCCTTTTTTACGAGCAGTACTTC
cdr3_aa: CSASTAGTILFYEQYF

j_call: TRBJ2-1
clone_size: -
v_call: TRBV12-3/TRBV12-4
d_call: TRBD2
cdr3_nt: TGTGCCAGCAGGCGGGGGGGGGCTCCCTACAATGAGCAGTTCTTC
cdr3_aa: CASRRGGAPYNEQFF

j_call: TRBJ2-5
clone_size: -
v_call: TRBV6-1
d_call: TRBD1
cdr3_nt: TGTGCCAGCTCATCCAACCCCCCGGGACAGGGCGGCGAGACCCAGTACTTC
cdr3_aa: CASSSNPPGQGGETQYF

j_call: TRBJ1-1
clone_size: -
v_call: TRBV12-3/TRBV12-4
d_call: -
cdr3_nt: TGTGCCAGCAGTGTCGCGGGACGAGGGACTGAAGCTTTCTTT
cdr3_aa: CASSVAGRGTEAFF

j_call: TRBJ1-4
clone_size: -
v_call: TRBV12-5
d_call: TRBD1
cdr3_nt: TGTGCTAGTGGTTCCCCCCTATACGGACAGGGAACTGAAAAACTGTTTTTT
cdr3_aa: CASGSPLYGQGTEKLFF

j_call: TRBJ2-1
clone_size: few
v_call: TRBV5-1
d_call: -
cdr3_nt: TGCGCCAGCAGCTCGGACTCTTACAATGAGCAGTTCTTC
cdr3_aa: CASSSDSYNEQFF

j_call: TRBJ1-4
clone_size: -
v_call: TRBV5-1
d_call: -
cdr3_nt: TGCGCCAGCAGCACAGGGTTAGGAGAAAAACTGTTTTTT
cdr3_aa: CASSTGLGEKLFF

j_call: TRBJ1-4
clone_size: few
v_call: TRBV29-1
d_call: -
cdr3_nt: TGCAGCGTTGAAAGAGGGGTCGGTGAAAAACTGTTTTTT
cdr3_aa: CSVERGVGEKLFF

j_call: TRBJ2-7
clone_size: -
v_call: TRBV5-5
d_call: -
cdr3_nt: TGTGCCAGCAGCCCAGGCCCCAGGGAGCAGTACTTC
cdr3_aa: CASSPGPREQYF

j_call: TRBJ1-2
clone_size: few
v_call: TRBV29-1
d_call: -
cdr3_nt: TGCAGCGCTACGGGAGGCTCTTATGGGGGCTACACCTTC
cdr3_aa: CSATGGSYGGYTF

j_call: TRBJ2-5
clone_size: -
v_call: TRBV20-1
d_call: TRBD2
cdr3_nt: TGCAGTGCTTGGGGGGGGGCCCAGTACTTC
cdr3_aa: CSAWGGAQYF

j_call: TRBJ2-6
clone_size: -
v_call: TRBV28
d_call: -
cdr3_nt: TGTGCCAGCAGTTCCCTCTCCCTAACTGGGGCCAACGTCCTGACTTTC
cdr3_aa: CASSSLSLTGANVLTF